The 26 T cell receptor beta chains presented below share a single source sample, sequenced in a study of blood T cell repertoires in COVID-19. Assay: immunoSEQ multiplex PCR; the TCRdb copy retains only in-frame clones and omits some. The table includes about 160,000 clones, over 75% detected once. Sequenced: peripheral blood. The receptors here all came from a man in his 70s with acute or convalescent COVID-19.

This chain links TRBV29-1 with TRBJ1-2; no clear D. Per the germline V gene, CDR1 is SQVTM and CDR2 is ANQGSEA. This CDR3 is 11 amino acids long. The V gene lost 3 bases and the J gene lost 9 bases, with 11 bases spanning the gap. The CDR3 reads CSVEAVRSYTF. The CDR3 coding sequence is TGCAGCGTTGAGGCAGTCAGGAGCTACACCTTC.

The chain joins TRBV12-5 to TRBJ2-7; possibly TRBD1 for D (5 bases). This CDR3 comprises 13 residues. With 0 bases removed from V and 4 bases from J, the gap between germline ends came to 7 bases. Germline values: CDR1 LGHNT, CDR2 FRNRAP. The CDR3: CASGLVTGYEQYF. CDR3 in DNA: TGTGCTAGTGGTTTGGTTACAGGTTACGAGCAGTACTTC.

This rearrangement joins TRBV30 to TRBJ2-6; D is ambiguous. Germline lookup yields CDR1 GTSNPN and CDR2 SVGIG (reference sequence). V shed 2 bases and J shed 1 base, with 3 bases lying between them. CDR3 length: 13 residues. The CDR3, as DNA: TGTGCCTGGAGTCAATCTGGGGCCAACGTCCTGACTTTC. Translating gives CAWSQSGANVLTF.

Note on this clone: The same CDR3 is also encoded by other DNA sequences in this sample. CDR3 region: CASSPSGQGNYGYTF. In nucleotides, the CDR3 is TGTGCCAGCTCACCATCGGGACAGGGCAACTATGGCTACACCTTC. The chain recombines TRBV18 with TRBJ1-2; 9 bases fit TRBD1. The CDR3 runs to 15 residues. Germline CDR1 is KGHSH and CDR2 is LQKENI. The junction had 3 bases not matched to a gene; V was cut back by 2 bases and J by 2 bases.

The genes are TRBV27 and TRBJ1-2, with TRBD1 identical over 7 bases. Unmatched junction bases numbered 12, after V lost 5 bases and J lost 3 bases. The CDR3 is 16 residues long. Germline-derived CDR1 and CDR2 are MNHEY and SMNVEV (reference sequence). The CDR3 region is CASSKDREIYDYGYTF. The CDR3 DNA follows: TGTGCCAGCAGTAAAGACAGGGAGATATACGACTATGGCTACACCTTC.

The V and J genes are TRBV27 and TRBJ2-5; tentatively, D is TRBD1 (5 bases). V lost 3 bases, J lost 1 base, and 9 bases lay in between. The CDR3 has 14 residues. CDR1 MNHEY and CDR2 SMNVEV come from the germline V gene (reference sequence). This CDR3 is CASSFMTAQETQYF. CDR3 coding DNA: TGTGCCAGCAGTTTTATGACAGCCCAAGAGACCCAGTACTTC.

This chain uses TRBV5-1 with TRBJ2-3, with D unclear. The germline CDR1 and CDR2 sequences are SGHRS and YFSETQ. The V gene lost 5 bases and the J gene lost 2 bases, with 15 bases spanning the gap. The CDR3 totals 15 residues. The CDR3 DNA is TGCGCCAGCAGACGCGATGGTTCGAACACAGATACGCAGTATTTT. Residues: CASRRDGSNTDTQYF.

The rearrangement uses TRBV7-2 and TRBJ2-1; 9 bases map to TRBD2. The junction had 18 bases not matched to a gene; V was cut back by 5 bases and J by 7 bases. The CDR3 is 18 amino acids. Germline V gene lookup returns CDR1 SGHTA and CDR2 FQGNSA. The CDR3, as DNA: TGTGCCAGCAGCATGTTTAGCGGGAGTGCATCGTTTTTGAATGAGCAGTTCTTC. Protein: CASSMFSGSASFLNEQFF.

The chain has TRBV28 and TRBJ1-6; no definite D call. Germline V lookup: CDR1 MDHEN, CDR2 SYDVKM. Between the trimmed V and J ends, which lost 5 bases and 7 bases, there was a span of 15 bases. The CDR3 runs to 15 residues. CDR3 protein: CASSPGTASNSPLHF. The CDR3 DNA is TGTGCCAGCAGTCCCGGTACTGCCTCAAATTCACCCCTCCACTTT.

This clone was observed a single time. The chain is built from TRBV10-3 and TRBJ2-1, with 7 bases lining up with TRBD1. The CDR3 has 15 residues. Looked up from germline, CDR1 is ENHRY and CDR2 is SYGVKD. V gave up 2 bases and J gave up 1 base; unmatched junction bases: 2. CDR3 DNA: TGTGCCATCAGTGAGCCAGGGGGTTCCTACAATGAGCAGTTCTTC. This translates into CAISEPGGSYNEQFF.

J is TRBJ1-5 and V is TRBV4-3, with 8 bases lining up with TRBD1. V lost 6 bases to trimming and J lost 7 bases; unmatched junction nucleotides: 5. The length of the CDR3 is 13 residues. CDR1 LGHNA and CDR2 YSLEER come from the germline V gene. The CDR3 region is CASSRDRFQPQHF. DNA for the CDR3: TGCGCCAGCAGTCGGGACAGGTTCCAGCCCCAGCATTTT.

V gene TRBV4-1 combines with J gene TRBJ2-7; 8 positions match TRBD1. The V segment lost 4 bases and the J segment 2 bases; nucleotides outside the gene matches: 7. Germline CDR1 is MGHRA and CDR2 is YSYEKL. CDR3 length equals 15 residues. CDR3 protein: CASSRTDREPYEQYF. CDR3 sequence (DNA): TGCGCCAGCAGCCGAACGGACAGGGAACCCTACGAGCAGTACTTC.

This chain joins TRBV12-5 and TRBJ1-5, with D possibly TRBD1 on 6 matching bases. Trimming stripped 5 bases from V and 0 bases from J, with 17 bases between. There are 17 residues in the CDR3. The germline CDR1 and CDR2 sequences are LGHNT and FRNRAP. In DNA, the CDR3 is TGTGCTAGTGGTCCCAGGGGCCCAGGGCTTAGCAATCAGCCCCAGCATTTT. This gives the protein CASGPRGPGLSNQPQHF.

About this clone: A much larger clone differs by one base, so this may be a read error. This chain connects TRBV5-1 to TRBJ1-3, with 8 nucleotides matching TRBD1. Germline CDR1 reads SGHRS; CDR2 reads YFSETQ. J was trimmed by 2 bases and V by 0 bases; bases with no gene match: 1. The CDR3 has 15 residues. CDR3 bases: TGCGCCAGCAGCTTGGGGGGACAGGCTGGAAACACCATATATTTT. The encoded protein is CASSLGGQAGNTIYF.

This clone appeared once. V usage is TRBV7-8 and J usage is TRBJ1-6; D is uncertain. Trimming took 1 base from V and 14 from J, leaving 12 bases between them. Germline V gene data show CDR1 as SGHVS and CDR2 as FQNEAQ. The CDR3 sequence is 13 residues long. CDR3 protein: CASSLGLVNALHF. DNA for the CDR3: TGTGCCAGCAGCTTAGGGCTGGTGAACGCCCTCCACTTT.

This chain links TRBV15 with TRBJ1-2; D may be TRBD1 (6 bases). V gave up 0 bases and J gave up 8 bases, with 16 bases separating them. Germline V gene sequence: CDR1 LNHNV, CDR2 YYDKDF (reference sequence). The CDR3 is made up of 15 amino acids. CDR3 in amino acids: CATSRDIIRGQGYTF. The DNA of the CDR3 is TGTGCCACCAGCAGAGATATCATCAGGGGCCAAGGCTACACCTTC.

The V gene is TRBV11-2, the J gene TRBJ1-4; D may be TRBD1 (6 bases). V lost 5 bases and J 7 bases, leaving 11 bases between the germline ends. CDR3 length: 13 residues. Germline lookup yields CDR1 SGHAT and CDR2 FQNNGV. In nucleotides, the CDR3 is TGTGCCAGCAGCCGGGACACAATTGAAAAACTGTTTTTT. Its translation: CASSRDTIEKLFF.

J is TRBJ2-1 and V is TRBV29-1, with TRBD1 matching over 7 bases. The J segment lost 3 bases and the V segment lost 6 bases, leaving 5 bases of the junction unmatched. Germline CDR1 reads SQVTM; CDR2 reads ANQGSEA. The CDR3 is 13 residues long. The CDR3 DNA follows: TGCAGCGTACAGGGGCCCAACTACAATGAGCAGTTCTTC. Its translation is CSVQGPNYNEQFF.

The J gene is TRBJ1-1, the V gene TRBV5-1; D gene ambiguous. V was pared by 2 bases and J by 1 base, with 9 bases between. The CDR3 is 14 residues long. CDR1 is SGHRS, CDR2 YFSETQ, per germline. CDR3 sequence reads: CASSLSSTNTEAFF. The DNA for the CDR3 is TGCGCCAGCAGCTTATCCTCTACGAACACTGAAGCTTTCTTT.

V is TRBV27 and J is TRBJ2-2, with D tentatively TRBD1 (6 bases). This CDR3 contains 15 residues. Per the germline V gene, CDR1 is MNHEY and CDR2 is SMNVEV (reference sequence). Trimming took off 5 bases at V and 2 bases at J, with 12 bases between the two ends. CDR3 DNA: TGTGCCAGCAGTACGAACAGGGATAACACCGGGGAGCTGTTTTTT. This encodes CASSTNRDNTGELFF.

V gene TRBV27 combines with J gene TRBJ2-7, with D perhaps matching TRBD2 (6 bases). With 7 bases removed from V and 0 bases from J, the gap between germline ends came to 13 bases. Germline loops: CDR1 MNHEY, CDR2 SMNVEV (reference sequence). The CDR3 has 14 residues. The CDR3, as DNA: TGTGCCAGCACGCGGGACGGGAGCTCCTACGAGCAGTACTTC. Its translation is CASTRDGSSYEQYF.

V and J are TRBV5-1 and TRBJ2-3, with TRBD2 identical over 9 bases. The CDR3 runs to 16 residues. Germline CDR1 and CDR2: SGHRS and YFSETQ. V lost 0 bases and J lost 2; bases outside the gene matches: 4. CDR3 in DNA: TGCGCCAGCAGCTTGGGCGCTAGCGGGACCACAGATACGCAGTATTTT. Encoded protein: CASSLGASGTTDTQYF.

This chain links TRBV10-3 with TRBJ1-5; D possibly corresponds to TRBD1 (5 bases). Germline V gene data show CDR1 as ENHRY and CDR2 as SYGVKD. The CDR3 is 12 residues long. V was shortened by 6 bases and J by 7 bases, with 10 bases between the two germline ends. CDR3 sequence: CAIRGEGQPQHF. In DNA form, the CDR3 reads TGTGCCATCAGAGGGGAGGGCCAGCCCCAGCATTTT.

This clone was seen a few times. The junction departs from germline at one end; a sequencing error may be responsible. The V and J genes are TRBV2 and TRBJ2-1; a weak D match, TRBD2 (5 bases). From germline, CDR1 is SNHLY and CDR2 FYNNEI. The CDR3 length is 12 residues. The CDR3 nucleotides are TGTGCCAGCAGTGAGGAGTCGGACTGTTGCCTCTTC. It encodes CASSEESDCCLF. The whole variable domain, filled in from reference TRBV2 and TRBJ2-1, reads EPEVTQTPSHQVTQMGQEVILRCVPISNHLYFYWYRQILGQKVEFLVSFYNNEISEKSEIFDDQFSVERPDGSNFTLKIRSTKLEDSAMYFCASSEESDCCLFGPGTRLTVL.

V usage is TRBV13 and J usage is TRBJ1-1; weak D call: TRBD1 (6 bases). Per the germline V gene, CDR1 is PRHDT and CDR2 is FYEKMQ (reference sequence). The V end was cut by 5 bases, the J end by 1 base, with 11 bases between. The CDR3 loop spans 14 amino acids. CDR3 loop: CASSALGQNTEAFF. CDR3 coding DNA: TGTGCCAGCAGCGCTTTGGGACAGAACACTGAAGCTTTCTTT.

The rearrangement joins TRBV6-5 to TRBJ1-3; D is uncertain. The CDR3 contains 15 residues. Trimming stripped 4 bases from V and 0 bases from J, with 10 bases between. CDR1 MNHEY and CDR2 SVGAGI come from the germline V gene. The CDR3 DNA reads TGTGCCAGCAGTTCGACACCCGGCTCTGGAAACACCATATATTTT. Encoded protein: CASSSTPGSGNTIYF.